The 26 T cell receptor beta chains below all came from one sample that was sequenced in a study of blood T cell repertoires in COVID-19. Assay used: immunoSEQ multiplex PCR; TCRdb lists only in-frame clones, some missing. Found here are about 100,000 clones, 88% of them singletons; the top ten hold around 5.4%. The sequencing input was peripheral blood. The receptors come from a human donor in a cohort sampled during active COVID-19.

The chain recombines TRBV30 with TRBJ1-4; D not resolved. This CDR3 is built from 12 residues. V was cut by 2 bases and J by 4 bases, with 5 bases left in between. The germline CDR1 and CDR2 sequences are GTSNPN and SVGIG (reference sequence). The CDR3 DNA reads TGTGCCTGGAGTCCCAATAATGAAAAACTGTTTTTT. This translates into CAWSPNNEKLFF.

V and J are TRBV9 and TRBJ2-1, with 14 nucleotides matching TRBD2. The CDR3 runs to 19 residues. The germline gives CDR1 SGDLS, CDR2 YYNGEE. V trimming: 4 bases; J trimming: 10 bases; junction bases outside the gene matches: 19. The CDR3 DNA is TGTGCCAGCAGCCCACCCGGGACTAGCGGGAGAGAGGAGGGGTCGGAGCAGTTCTTC. It is translated as CASSPPGTSGREEGSEQFF.

The V gene is TRBV5-1, the J gene TRBJ2-5, with D maybe TRBD2 (6 bases). The CDR3 covers 15 residues. Looked up from germline, CDR1 is SGHRS and CDR2 is YFSETQ. V lost 5 bases and J lost 9, with 23 bases in between. In DNA form, the CDR3 reads TGCGCCAGCAGTTTAACACAAAACGTTCCGGGGGCCCAGTACTTC. Translated, it gives CASSLTQNVPGAQYF.

This chain links TRBV4-3 with TRBJ2-1; D is perhaps TRBD2 (5 bases). Per germline, CDR1 LGHNA and CDR2 YSLEER. V was trimmed by 3 bases and J by 4 bases, leaving 16 bases between them. This CDR3 comprises 16 residues. The CDR3 is CASSHADSKRYNEQFF. The CDR3 nucleotides are TGCGCCAGCAGCCACGCGGACTCTAAGCGATACAATGAGCAGTTCTTC.

The chain is built from TRBV5-1 and TRBJ2-1; 7 positions agree with TRBD2. The CDR3 is made up of 15 amino acids. CDR1 and CDR2 (germline): SGHRS, YFSETQ. Unmatched junction bases numbered 8, after V lost 5 bases and J lost 3 bases. CDR3 bases: TGCGCCAGCAGGAGGGAGGGCCAGGGCTACAATGAGCAGTTCTTC. The encoded protein is CASRREGQGYNEQFF.

The chain has TRBV6-5 and TRBJ2-3; 8 nucleotides line up with TRBD2. The CDR3 has 14 residues. Germline trimming cut 8 bases from V and 1 base from J; bases unmatched to any gene: 5. Per the germline V gene, CDR1 is MNHEY and CDR2 is SVGAGI. CDR3 nucleotide sequence: TGTGCCAGCGTACCGACTAGCGGCACAGATACGCAGTATTTT. Its protein product is CASVPTSGTDTQYF.

V is TRBV30 and J is TRBJ2-1; D is perhaps TRBD1 (7 bases). The ends were cut back, 8 bases at V and 0 bases at J, with 11 bases in the middle. The germline gives CDR1 GTSNPN, CDR2 SVGIG (reference sequence). The CDR3 length is 13 residues. CDR3 in DNA: TGTGCCGGAGGGGGCAGCTCCTACAATGAGCAGTTCTTC. Translated, it gives CAGGGSSYNEQFF.

This sequence joins TRBV4-1 and TRBJ2-5; D is unresolved. CDR1 is MGHRA, CDR2 YSYEKL, per germline. V was shortened by 0 bases and J by 0 bases, with 5 bases between the two germline ends. The CDR3 runs 14 residues. CDR3 nucleotides: TGCGCCAGCAGCCAAGATCAGTACCAAGAGACCCAGTACTTC. Translation: CASSQDQYQETQYF.

This sequence joins TRBV7-2 and TRBJ2-1; TRBD2 might be the D (5 bases). This CDR3 spans 17 amino acids. CDR1 and CDR2 from the germline V gene are SGHTA and FQGNSA. The V gene lost 5 bases and the J gene lost 2 bases, with 19 bases spanning the gap. DNA for the CDR3: TGTGCCAGCAGCCCCCCCTTAGCGCCCTGGGCCTACAATGAGCAGTTCTTC. It encodes CASSPPLAPWAYNEQFF.

The genes are TRBV6-5 and TRBJ1-3, with D possibly TRBD1 on 6 matching bases. With 5 bases removed from V and 5 bases from J, the gap between germline ends came to 10 bases. Germline V gene sequence: CDR1 MNHEY, CDR2 SVGAGI. The CDR3 has 13 residues. This chain's CDR3 is CASSRGGRNTIYF. CDR3 DNA sequence: TGTGCCAGCAGTCGCGGGGGGCGAAACACCATATATTTT.

V gene TRBV30 combines with J gene TRBJ1-3, with D maybe TRBD1 (6 bases). The CDR3 is 15 residues long. CDR1 and CDR2 from the germline V gene are GTSNPN and SVGIG (reference sequence). Trimming took off 3 bases at V and 3 bases at J, with 15 bases between the two ends. CDR3 loop: CAWRSGQGFGNTIYF. The CDR3 DNA reads TGTGCCTGGAGATCGGGTCAGGGGTTTGGAAACACCATATATTTT.

The chain couples TRBV7-8 to TRBJ2-5; 12 bases agree with TRBD2. This CDR3 is 17 amino acids long. V shed 5 bases, J shed 0 bases, and the junction held 7 bases outside the gene matches. Germline lookup yields CDR1 SGHVS and CDR2 FQNEAQ. The CDR3 protein is CASSPLGLAGNQETQYF. The CDR3 DNA follows: TGTGCCAGCAGCCCGTTGGGACTAGCGGGCAACCAAGAGACCCAGTACTTC.

The CDR3, as DNA: TGTGCCAGCAGTGAATCTGGGAGGGGATTTAATGAGCAGTTCTTC. As protein: CASSESGRGFNEQFF. The rearrangement joins TRBV6-1 to TRBJ2-1; 7 bases map to TRBD2. This CDR3 is 15 amino acids long. Germline V gene sequence: CDR1 MNHNS, CDR2 SASEGT. J gave up 7 bases and V 2 bases, and 8 bases lay outside the gene matches.

The CDR3 here is CASSLGGSPKTDTQYF. In nucleotides, the CDR3 is TGTGCCAGCAGCTTAGGCGGCTCACCGAAGACAGATACGCAGTATTTT. The gene calls are TRBV11-2 and TRBJ2-3; D remains unclear. V lost 1 base to trimming and J lost 3 bases, with 14 bases between them. The CDR3 is 16 amino acids. Germline CDR1 and CDR2: SGHAT and FQNNGV.

The V call is TRBV9, the J call TRBJ2-7; D not resolved. CDR1 is SGDLS and CDR2 is YYNGEE in the germline V gene. The V end was cut by 3 bases, the J end by 4 bases, with 14 bases between. The CDR3 has 14 residues. The CDR3 sequence: CASSGHAASYEQYF. In DNA, the CDR3 is TGTGCCAGCAGCGGGCACGCTGCTTCGTACGAGCAGTACTTC.

The chain is built from TRBV28 and TRBJ2-1; D is possibly TRBD2 (5 bases). This CDR3 has 16 amino acids. Germline V gene lookup returns CDR1 MDHEN and CDR2 SYDVKM. With 7 bases removed from V and 2 bases from J, the gap between germline ends came to 18 bases. The CDR3 loop is CASTFESGSTYNEQFF. The CDR3 coding sequence is TGTGCCAGCACTTTTGAGTCGGGATCAACCTACAATGAGCAGTTCTTC.

This clone was observed a few times. V gene TRBV7-9 combines with J gene TRBJ2-7, with D perhaps matching TRBD2 (6 bases). Trimming took 7 bases from V and 5 from J, leaving 24 bases between them. This CDR3 is built from 16 residues. The germline gives CDR1 SEHNR, CDR2 FQNEAQ (reference sequence). In DNA, the CDR3 is TGTGCCAGCACCTCGGGAAGGATCGGGGGTTGGGACGAGCAGTACTTC. Protein sequence: CASTSGRIGGWDEQYF.

This chain joins TRBV7-2 and TRBJ1-5; D is possibly TRBD1 (5 bases). CDR3 length equals 16 residues. CDR1 is SGHTA and CDR2 is FQGNSA in the germline V gene. Trimming left V 5 bases short and J 2 bases short, with 16 bases between. CDR3 in DNA: TGTGCCAGCAGCCCACCGGGGGGTCGGGGCAATCAGCCCCAGCATTTT. This encodes CASSPPGGRGNQPQHF.

The chain combines TRBV6-5 with TRBJ1-2; D is unresolved. V dropped 6 bases and J dropped 3 bases, with 14 bases sitting between them. Germline V CDR1 and CDR2: MNHEY, SVGAGI. CDR3 size: 14 residues. CDR3 bases: TGTGCCAGCAGCTCGGCGCGGGCTTACTATGGCTACACCTTC. Translated: CASSSARAYYGYTF.

This sequence joins TRBV18 and TRBJ2-3; the match to TRBD2 covers 12 bases. The CDR3 is 15 amino acids. Germline loops: CDR1 KGHSH, CDR2 LQKENI. V lost 1 base to trimming and J lost 5 bases; unmatched junction nucleotides: 1. The chain's CDR3 is CASSPQGLAGDTQYF. DNA for the CDR3: TGTGCCAGCTCACCACAGGGACTAGCGGGAGATACGCAGTATTTT.

This chain uses TRBV3-1 (or the pseudogene TRBV3-2) with TRBJ1-6; 8 bases match TRBD1. The junction had 8 bases not matched to a gene; V was cut back by 4 bases and J by 6 bases. Germline values: CDR1 LGHDT, CDR2 YNNKEL (reference sequence). The CDR3 extends over 16 amino acids. This CDR3 is CASSRGTGWGNSPLHF. In nucleotides, the CDR3 is TGTGCCAGCAGCCGGGGGACAGGCTGGGGTAATTCACCCCTCCACTTT.

The chain carries TRBV28 and TRBJ2-1, with 7 bases identical to TRBD1. Trimming at V came to 4 bases and at J to 9 bases, leaving 6 bases not matched to a gene. The CDR3 is made up of 13 amino acids. CDR1 MDHEN and CDR2 SYDVKM come from the germline V gene. CDR3 sequence: CASSSSTGSEQFF. CDR3 nucleotides: TGTGCCAGCAGTTCCTCGACAGGGAGTGAGCAGTTCTTC. Full variable domain (outside the CDR3, taken from reference TRBV28 and TRBJ2-1): DVKVTQSSRYLVKRTGEKVFLECVQDMDHENMFWYRQDPGLGLRLIYFSYDVKMKEKGDIPEGYSVSREKKERFSLILESASTNQTSMYLCASSSSTGSEQFFGPGTRLTVL.

As concerns this clone: Distinct nucleotide sequences in the sample also encode this CDR3. The V call is TRBV7-2, the J call TRBJ1-1, with D tentatively TRBD1 (6 bases). This CDR3 region has 14 residues. The V and J ends lost 1 base and 5 bases respectively, with 11 bases between them. Germline assignment: CDR1 SGHTA and CDR2 FQGNSA. The CDR3 protein is CASSLGGTGTEAFF. CDR3 in DNA: TGTGCCAGCAGCTTAGGGGGCACAGGGACTGAAGCTTTCTTT.

This CDR3 reads CASSLETGRSSGANVLTF. The CDR3 nucleotides are TGCGCCAGCAGCTTGGAAACAGGCAGGAGCTCTGGGGCCAACGTCCTGACTTTC. The chain employs TRBV5-1 and TRBJ2-6, with D perhaps TRBD1 (5 bases). The CDR3 runs 18 residues. Trimming pared 0 bases from V and 0 bases from J, leaving 13 bases between. Looked up from germline, CDR1 is SGHRS and CDR2 is YFSETQ.

The rearrangement links TRBV29-1 to TRBJ2-2; the match to TRBD1 covers 9 bases. Germline trimming cut 7 bases from V and 4 bases from J; bases unmatched to any gene: 4. CDR3 size: 13 residues. Germline CDR1 SQVTM, CDR2 ANQGSEA. CDR3 bases: TGCAGCGCCCCGGGACAGGGCACCGGGGAGCTGTTTTTT. Translation gives CSAPGQGTGELFF.

This clone was found once. The chain couples TRBV9 to TRBJ2-1; TRBD2 is a possible D gene (6 bases). Germline V gene data show CDR1 as SGDLS and CDR2 as YYNGEE. The CDR3 loop spans 15 amino acids. Trimming stripped 1 base from V and 1 base from J, with 9 bases between. Here the CDR3 DNA reads TGTGCCAGCAGCGTAAGTAGCGGATCCTACAATGAGCAGTTCTTC. Translating gives CASSVSSGSYNEQFF.